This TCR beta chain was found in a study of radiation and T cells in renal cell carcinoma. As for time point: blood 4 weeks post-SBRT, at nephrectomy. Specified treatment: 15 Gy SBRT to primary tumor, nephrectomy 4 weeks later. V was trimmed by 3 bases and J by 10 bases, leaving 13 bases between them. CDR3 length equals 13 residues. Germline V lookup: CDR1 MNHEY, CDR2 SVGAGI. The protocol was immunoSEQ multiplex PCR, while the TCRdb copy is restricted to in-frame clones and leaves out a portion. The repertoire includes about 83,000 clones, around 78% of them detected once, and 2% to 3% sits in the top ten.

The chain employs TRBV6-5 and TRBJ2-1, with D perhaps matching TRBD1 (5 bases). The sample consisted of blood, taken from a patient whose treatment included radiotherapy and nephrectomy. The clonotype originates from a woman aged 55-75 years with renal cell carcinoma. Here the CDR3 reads CASSYQQDLEQFF. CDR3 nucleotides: TGTGCCAGCAGTTATCAACAGGATTTAGAGCAGTTCTTC.